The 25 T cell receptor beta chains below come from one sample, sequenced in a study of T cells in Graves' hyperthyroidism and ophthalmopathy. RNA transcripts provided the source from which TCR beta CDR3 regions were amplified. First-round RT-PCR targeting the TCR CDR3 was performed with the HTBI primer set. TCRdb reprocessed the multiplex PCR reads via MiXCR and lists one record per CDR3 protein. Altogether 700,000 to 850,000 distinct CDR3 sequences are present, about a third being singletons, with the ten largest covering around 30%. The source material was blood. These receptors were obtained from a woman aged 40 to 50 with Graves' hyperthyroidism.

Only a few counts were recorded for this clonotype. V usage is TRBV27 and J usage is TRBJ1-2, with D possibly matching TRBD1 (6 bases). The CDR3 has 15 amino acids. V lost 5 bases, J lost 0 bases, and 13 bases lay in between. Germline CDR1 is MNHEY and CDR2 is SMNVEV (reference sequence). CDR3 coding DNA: TGTGCCAGCAGTACTCACAGGGACGCTAACTATGGCTACACCTTC. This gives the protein CASSTHRDANYGYTF.

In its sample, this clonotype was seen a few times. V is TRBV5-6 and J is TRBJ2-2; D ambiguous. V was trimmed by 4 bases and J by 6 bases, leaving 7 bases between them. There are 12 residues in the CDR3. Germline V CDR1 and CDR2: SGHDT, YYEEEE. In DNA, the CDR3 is TGTGCCAGCAGCCCAGGCTCCGGGGAGCTGTTTTTT. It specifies CASSPGSGELFF.

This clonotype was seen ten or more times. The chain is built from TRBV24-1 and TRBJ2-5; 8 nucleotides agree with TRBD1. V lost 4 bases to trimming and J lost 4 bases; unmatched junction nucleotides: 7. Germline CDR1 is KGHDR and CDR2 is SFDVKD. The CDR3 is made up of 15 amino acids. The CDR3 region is CATSEGQGLRETQYF. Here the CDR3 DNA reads TGTGCCACCAGTGAAGGACAGGGTTTGAGAGAGACCCAGTACTTC.

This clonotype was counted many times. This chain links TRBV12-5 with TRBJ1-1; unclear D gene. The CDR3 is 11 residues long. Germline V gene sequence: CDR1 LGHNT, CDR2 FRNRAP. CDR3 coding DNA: TGTGCCAGTCGGGGTATGGGTGAAGCTTTCTTT. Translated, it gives CASRGMGEAFF.

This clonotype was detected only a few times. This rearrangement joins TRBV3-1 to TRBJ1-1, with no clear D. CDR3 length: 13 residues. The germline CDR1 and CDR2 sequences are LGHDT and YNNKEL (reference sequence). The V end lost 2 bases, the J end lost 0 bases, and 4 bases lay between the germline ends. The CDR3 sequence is CASSQWVNTEAFF. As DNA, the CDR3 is TGTGCCAGCAGCCAATGGGTGAACACTGAAGCTTTCTTT.

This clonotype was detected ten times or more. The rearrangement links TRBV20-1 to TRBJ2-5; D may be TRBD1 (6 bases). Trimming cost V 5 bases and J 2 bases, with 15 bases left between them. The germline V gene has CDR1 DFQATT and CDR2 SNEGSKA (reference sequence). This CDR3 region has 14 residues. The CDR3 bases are TGCAGTGCTTCTTCAGGGGACCGACAAGAGACCCAGTACTTC. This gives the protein CSASSGDRQETQYF.

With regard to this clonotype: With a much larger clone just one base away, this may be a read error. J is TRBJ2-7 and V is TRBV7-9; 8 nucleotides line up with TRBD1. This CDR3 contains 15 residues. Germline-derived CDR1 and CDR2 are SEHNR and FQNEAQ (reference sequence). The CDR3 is CASSQSWTGTYGQYF. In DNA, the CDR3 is TGTGCCAGCAGCCAAAGCTGGACAGGGACGTACGGGCAGTACTTC.

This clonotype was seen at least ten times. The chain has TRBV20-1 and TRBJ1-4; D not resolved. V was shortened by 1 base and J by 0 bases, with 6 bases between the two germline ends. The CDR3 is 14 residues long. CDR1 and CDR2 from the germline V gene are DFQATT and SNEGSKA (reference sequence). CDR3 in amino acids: CSARGGATNEKLFF. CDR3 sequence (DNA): TGCAGTGCTAGAGGAGGTGCAACTAATGAAAAACTGTTTTTT.

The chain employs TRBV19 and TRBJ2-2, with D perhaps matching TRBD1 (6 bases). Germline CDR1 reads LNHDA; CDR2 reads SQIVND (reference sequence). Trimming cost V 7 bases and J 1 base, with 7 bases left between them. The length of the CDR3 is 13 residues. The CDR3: CASKGENTGELFF. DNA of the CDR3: TGTGCCAGTAAGGGGGAGAACACCGGGGAGCTGTTTTTT.

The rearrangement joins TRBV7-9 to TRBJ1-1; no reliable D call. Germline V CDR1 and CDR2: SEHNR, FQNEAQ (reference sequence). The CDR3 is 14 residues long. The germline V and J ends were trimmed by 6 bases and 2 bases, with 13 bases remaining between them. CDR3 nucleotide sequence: TGTGCCAGCAGTTCCGAAAGAGTCAACACTGAAGCTTTCTTT. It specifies CASSSERVNTEAFF.

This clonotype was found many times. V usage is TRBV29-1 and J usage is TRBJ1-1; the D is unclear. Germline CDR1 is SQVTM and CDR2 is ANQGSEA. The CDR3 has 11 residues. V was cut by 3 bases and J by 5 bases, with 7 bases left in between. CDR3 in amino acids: CSVDWVTEAFF. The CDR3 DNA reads TGCAGCGTTGACTGGGTTACTGAAGCTTTCTTT.

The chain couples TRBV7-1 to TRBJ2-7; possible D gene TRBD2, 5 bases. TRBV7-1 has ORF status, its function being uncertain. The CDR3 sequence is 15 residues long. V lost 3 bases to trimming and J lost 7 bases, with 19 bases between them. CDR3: CASSSVGNSYNEQYF. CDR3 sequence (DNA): TGTGCCAGCAGCTCCGTCGGGAACTCCTACAATGAGCAGTACTTC.

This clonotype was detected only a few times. CDR3 in DNA: TGTGCCAGCAGCCTTATCCGGGCAGCGGTTGGAAACACCATATATTTT. Amino acid sequence: CASSLIRAAVGNTIYF. The rearrangement joins TRBV5-8 to TRBJ1-3; the D is unclear. Germline CDR1 SGHTS, CDR2 YDEGEE. The CDR3 is made up of 16 amino acids. The V and J ends lost 4 bases and 3 bases respectively, with 17 bases between them.

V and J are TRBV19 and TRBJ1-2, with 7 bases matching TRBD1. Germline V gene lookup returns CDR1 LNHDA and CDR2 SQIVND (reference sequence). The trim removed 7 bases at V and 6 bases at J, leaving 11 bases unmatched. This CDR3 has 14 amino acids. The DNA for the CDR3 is TGTGCCAGTACCCCAAGGGCAGGGGGAAATGGCTACACCTTC. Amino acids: CASTPRAGGNGYTF. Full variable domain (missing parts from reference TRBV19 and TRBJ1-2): DGGITQSPKYLFRKEGQNVTLSCEQNLNHDAMYWYRQDPGQGLRLIYYSQIVNDFQKGDIAEGYSVSREKKESFPLTVTSAQKNPTAFYLCASTPRAGGNGYTFGSGTRLTVV.

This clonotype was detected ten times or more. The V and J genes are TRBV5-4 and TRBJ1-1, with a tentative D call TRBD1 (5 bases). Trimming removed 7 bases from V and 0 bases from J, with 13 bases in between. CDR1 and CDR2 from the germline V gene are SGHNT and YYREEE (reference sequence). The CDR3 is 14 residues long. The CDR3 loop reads CASGGGRMNTEAFF. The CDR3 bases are TGTGCCAGCGGTGGGGGTAGAATGAACACTGAAGCTTTCTTT.

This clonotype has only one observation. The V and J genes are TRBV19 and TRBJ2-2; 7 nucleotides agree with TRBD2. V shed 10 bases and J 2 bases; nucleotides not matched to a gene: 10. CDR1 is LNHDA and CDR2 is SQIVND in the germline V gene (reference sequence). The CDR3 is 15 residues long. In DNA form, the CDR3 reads TGTGCCACCCCCCGGGGCGGGAGAAACACCGGGGAGCTGTTTTTT. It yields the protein CATPRGGRNTGELFF.

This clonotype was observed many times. The CDR3 bases are TGTGCCAGCAGACAGGTTCAAAGATATGGCTACACCTTC. This codes for CASRQVQRYGYTF. The rearrangement joins TRBV19 to TRBJ1-2; D possibly corresponds to TRBD1 (6 bases). V shed 9 bases and J shed 5 bases, with 16 bases lying between them. Germline CDR1 reads LNHDA; CDR2 reads SQIVND (reference sequence). The CDR3 totals 13 residues.

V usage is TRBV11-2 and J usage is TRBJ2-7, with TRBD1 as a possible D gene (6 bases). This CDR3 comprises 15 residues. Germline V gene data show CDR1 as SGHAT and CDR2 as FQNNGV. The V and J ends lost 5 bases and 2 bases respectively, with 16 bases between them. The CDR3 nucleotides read TGTGCCAGCAGCCCCGCTGGGGACACCACCTACGAGCAGTACTTC. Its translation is CASSPAGDTTYEQYF.

The CDR3 loop is CASRTGHFYEQYF. In DNA form, the CDR3 reads TGTGCCAGCAGGACGGGACACTTCTACGAGCAGTACTTC. The rearrangement links TRBV28 to TRBJ2-7, with D possibly TRBD1 on 6 matching bases. Germline CDR1 reads MDHEN; CDR2 reads SYDVKM. V shed 6 bases and J shed 3 bases, with 12 bases lying between them. This CDR3 spans 13 amino acids. Variable domain in full (rest from reference TRBV28 and TRBJ2-7): DVKVTQSSRYLVKRTGEKVFLECVQDMDHENMFWYRQDPGLGLRLIYFSYDVKMKEKGDIPEGYSVSREKKERFSLILESASTNQTSMYLCASRTGHFYEQYFGPGTRLTVT.

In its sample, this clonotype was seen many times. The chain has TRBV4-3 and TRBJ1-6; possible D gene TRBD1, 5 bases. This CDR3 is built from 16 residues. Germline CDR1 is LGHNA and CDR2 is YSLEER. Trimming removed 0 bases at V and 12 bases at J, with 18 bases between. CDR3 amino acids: CASSQDRGAGSVPLHF. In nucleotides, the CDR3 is TGCGCCAGCAGCCAAGACCGCGGAGCAGGGAGTGTACCCCTCCACTTT.

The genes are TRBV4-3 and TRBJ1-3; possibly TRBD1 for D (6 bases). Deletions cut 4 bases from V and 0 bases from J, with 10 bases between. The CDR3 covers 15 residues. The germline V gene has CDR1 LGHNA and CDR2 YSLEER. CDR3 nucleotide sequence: TGCGCCAGCAGCCCGGACAGTAGCTCTGGAAACACCATATATTTT. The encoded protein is CASSPDSSSGNTIYF.

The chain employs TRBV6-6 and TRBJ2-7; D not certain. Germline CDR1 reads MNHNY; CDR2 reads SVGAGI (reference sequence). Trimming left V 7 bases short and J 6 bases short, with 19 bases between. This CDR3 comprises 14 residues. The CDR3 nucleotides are TGTGCCAGCAAACGATCCGCTAAGATCCTCGAGCAGTACTTC. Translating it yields CASKRSAKILEQYF.

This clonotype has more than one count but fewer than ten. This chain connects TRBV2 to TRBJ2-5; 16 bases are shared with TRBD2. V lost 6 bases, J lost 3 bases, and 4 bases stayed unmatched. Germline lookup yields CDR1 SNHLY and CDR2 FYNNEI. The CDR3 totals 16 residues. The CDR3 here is CASSPGTSGGEETQYF. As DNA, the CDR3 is TGTGCCAGCAGCCCAGGGACTAGCGGGGGGGAAGAGACCCAGTACTTC.

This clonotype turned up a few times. CDR3 in amino acids: CASSSRVLGGANYGYTF. The CDR3 coding sequence is TGTGCCAGCAGTTCTCGTGTGTTGGGAGGAGCTAACTATGGCTACACCTTC. The chain combines TRBV12-3 or TRBV12-4 with TRBJ1-2; D is ambiguous. The CDR3 is 17 residues long. The V end was cut by 4 bases, the J end by 0 bases, with 18 bases between.

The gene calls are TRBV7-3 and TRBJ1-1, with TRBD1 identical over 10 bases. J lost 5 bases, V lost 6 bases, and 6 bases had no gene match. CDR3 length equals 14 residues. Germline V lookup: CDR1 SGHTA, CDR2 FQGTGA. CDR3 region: CASRADRGPTEAFF. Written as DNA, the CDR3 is TGTGCCAGCAGGGCTGACAGGGGGCCAACTGAAGCTTTCTTT.